This T cell receptor beta chain was sequenced during a study of blood T cells in healthy people across ages. Germline V gives CDR1 SEHNR, CDR2 FQNEAQ (reference sequence). This CDR3 is built from 20 residues. A word on this clonotype: A read error may produce the germline difference seen at one junction end.

The authors ran a second PCR of 7 to 11 cycles using a sample-barcoded 5' primer and a J-beta primer mix. TCRdb recomputed calls from the 5' RACE reads with MiXCR, one row per CDR3 protein. The repertoire has about 1.4 million distinct CDR3 sequences, approximately 63% of them found once; the top ten carry 6.7%. The V and J genes are TRBV7-9 and TRBJ2-2, with 16 nucleotides matching TRBD2. Sequencing was carried out using blood. The sequence came from a man between 18 and 29 years old in good health. This CDR3 reads CASSESPGLAGGPDTGELFF. The CDR3 DNA follows: TGTGCCAGCAGCGAAAGCCCGGGACTAGCGGGAGGGCCTGACACCGGGGAGCTGTTCTTT.